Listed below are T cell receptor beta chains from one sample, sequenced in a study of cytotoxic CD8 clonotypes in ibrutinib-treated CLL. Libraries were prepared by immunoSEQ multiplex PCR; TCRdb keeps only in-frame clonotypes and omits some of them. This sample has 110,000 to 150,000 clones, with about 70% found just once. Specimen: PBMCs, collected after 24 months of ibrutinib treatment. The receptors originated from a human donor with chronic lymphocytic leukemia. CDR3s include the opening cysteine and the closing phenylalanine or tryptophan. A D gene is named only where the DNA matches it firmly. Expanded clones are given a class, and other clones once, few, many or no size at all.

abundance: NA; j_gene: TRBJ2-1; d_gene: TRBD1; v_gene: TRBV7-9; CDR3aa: CASRGGGEQFF; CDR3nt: TGTGCCAGCAGAGGGGGCGGTGAGCAGTTCTTC
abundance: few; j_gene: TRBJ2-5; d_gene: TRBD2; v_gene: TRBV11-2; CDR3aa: CASSTGGETQYF; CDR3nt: TGTGCCAGCAGCACCGGGGGGGAGACCCAGTACTTC
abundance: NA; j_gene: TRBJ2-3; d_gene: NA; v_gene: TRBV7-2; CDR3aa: CASAGRRPSTQYF; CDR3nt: TGTGCCAGCGCCGGCCGCCGGCCCAGTACGCAGTATTTT
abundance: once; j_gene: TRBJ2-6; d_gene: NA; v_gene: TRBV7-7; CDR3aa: CASSSAGANVLTF; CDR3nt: TGTGCCAGCAGCTCCGCCGGGGCCAACGTCCTGACTTTC
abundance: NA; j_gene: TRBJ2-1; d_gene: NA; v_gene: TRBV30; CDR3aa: CAWRRHNEQFF; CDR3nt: TGTGCCTGGAGACGCCACAATGAGCAGTTCTTC
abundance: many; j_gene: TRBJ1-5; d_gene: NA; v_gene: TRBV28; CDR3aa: CASREVGPSNQPQHF; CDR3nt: TGTGCCAGCAGGGAGGTAGGGCCTAGCAATCAGCCCCAGCATTTT
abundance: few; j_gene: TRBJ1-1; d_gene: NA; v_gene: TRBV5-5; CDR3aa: CASSADLNTEAFF; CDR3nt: TGTGCCAGCAGCGCAGACCTGAACACTGAAGCTTTCTTT
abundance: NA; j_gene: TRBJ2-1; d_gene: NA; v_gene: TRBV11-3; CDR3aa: CASSLGTGGGEQFF; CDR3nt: TGTGCCAGCAGCTTAGGGACCGGTGGGGGGGAGCAGTTCTTC
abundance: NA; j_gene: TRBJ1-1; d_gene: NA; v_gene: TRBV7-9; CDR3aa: CASSLTANTEAFF; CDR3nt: TGTGCCAGCAGCTTAACAGCGAACACTGAAGCTTTCTTT
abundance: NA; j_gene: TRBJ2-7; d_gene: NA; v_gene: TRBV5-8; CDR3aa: CASSSGTYEQYF; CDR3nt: TGTGCCAGCAGCAGCGGAACCTACGAGCAGTACTTC
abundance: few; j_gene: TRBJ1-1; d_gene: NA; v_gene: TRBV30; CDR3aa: CAWRNRQPNTEAFF; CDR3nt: TGTGCCTGGAGAAACCGACAGCCGAACACTGAAGCTTTCTTT
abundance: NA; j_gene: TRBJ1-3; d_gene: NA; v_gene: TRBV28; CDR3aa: CASSKGQSSGNTIYF; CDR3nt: TGTGCCAGCAGCAAAGGACAGAGCTCTGGAAACACCATATATTTT
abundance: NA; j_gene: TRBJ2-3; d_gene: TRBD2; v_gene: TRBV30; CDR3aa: CAWSGLAGASTDTQYF; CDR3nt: TGTGCCTGGAGCGGACTAGCGGGGGCAAGCACAGATACGCAGTATTTT
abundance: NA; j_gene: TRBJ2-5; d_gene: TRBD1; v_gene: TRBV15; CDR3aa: CATGGQRKETQYF; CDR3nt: TGTGCCACCGGGGGACAGAGAAAAGAGACCCAGTACTTC
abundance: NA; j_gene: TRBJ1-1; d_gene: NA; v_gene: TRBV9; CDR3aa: CASSGGGAGFTEAFF; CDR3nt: TGTGCCAGCAGCGGGGGAGGGGCAGGGTTCACTGAAGCTTTCTTT
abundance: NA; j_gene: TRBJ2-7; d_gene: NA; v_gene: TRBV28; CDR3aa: CASSFQEQYF; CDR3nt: TGTGCCAGCAGTTTCCAGGAGCAGTACTTC
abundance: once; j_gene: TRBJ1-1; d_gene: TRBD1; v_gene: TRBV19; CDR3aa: CASSISRTGEAFF; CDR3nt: TGTGCCAGTAGTATCTCCCGGACAGGTGAAGCTTTCTTT
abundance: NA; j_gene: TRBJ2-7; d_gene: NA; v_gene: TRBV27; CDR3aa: CATGRSAEQYF; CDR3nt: TGTGCCACCGGGCGAAGCGCCGAGCAGTACTTC
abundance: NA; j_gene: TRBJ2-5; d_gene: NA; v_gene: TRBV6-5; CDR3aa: CASTNTRETQYF; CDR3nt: TGTGCCAGCACCAATACTCGGGAGACCCAGTACTTC
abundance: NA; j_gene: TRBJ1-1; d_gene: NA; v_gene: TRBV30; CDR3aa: CAWSPQGWYTEAFF; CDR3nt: TGTGCCTGGAGCCCCCAGGGGTGGTACACTGAAGCTTTCTTT
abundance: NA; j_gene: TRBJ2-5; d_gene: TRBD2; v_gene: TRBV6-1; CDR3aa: CASRLAGGGGQYF; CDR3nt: TGTGCCAGCCGACTAGCGGGGGGAGGTGGCCAGTACTTC
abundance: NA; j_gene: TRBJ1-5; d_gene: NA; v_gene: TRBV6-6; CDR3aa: CASSYSGSNQPQHF; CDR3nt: TGTGCCAGCAGTTACTCCGGAAGCAATCAGCCCCAGCATTTT
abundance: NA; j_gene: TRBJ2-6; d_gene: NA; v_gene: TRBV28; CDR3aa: CASGPGAAGANVLTF; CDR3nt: TGTGCCAGCGGCCCCGGGGCTGCTGGGGCCAACGTCCTGACTTTC
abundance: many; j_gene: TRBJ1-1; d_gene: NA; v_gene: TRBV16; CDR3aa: CASSPLQNTEAFF; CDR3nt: TGTGCCAGCAGCCCCCTTCAGAACACTGAAGCTTTCTTT
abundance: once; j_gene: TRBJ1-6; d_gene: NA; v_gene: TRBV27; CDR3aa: CASSLGGDPYNSPLHF; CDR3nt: TGTGCCAGCAGTTTAGGGGGAGACCCCTATAATTCACCCCTCCACTTT
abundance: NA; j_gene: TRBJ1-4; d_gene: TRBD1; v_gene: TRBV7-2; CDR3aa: CASSVMGQGGEKLFF; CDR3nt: TGTGCCAGCAGCGTAATGGGACAGGGGGGCGAAAAACTGTTTTTT
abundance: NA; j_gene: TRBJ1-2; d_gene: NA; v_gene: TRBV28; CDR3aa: CASSPRFGYTF; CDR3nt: TGTGCCAGCAGTCCCCGCTTTGGCTACACCTTC
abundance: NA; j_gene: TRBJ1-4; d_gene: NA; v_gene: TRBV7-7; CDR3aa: CASSRSARDEKLFF; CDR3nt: TGTGCTAGCAGCCGGAGCGCCAGGGACGAAAAACTGTTTTTT
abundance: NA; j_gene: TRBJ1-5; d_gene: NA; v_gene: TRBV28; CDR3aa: CASSLVQEGFGQPQHF; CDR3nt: TGTGCCAGCAGTTTGGTGCAGGAGGGGTTTGGTCAGCCCCAGCATTTT
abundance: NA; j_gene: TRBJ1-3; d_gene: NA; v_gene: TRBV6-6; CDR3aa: CASTEAGAEFGNTIYF; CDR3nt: TGTGCCAGCACCGAGGCGGGGGCTGAATTTGGAAACACCATATATTTT
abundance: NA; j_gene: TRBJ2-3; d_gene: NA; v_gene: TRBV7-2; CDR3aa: CASSLSRGVSGDTQYF; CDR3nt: TGTGCCAGCAGCTTATCCAGGGGGGTTTCAGGAGATACGCAGTATTTT
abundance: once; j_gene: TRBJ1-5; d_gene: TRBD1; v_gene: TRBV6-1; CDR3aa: CASSAQMGQLSNQPQHF; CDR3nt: TGTGCCAGCAGTGCACAAATGGGACAGCTTAGCAATCAGCCCCAGCATTTT
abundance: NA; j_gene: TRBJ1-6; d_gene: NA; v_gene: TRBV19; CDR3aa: CASSSGLSYNSPLHF; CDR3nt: TGTGCCAGTAGTTCGGGACTCTCCTATAATTCACCCCTCCACTTT
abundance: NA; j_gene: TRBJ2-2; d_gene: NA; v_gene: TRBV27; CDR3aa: CASSRWGAGTGELFF; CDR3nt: TGTGCCAGCAGTCGATGGGGGGCCGGCACCGGGGAGCTGTTTTTT
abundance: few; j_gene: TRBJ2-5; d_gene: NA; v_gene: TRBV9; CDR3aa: CASSPSSQETQYF; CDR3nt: TGTGCCAGCAGCCCCTCCTCACAAGAGACCCAGTACTTC
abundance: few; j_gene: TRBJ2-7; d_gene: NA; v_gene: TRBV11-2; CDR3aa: CASSPVGRARGETYEQYF; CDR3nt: TGTGCCAGCAGCCCCGTAGGGCGGGCTAGGGGGGAAACCTACGAGCAGTACTTC
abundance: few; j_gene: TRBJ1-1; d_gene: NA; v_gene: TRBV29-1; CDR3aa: CSVRRTGGTEAFF; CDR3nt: TGCAGCGTCAGACGGACGGGGGGCACTGAAGCTTTCTTT
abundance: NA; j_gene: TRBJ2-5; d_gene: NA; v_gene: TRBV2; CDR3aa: CASSAARQETQYF; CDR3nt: TGTGCCAGCAGTGCGGCGCGGCAAGAGACCCAGTACTTC
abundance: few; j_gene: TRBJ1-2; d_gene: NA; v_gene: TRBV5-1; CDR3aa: CASSPQGQTFYGYTF; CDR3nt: TGCGCCAGCAGCCCCCAAGGGCAGACCTTCTATGGCTACACCTTC
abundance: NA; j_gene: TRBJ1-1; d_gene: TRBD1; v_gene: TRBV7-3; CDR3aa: CASSLRQGEGTEAFF; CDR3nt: TGTGCCAGCAGCTTAAGACAGGGGGAAGGCACTGAAGCTTTCTTT
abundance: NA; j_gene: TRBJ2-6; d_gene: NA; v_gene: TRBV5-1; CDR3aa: CASSPGRTSGANVLTF; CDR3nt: TGCGCCAGCAGCCCAGGACGGACCTCTGGGGCCAACGTCCTGACTTTC
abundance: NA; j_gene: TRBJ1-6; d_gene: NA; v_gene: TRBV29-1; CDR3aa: CSVARDAWGSPLHF; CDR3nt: TGCAGCGTTGCCCGGGACGCTTGGGGTTCACCCCTCCACTTT